These 4 T cell receptor beta chains were all obtained from the same sample, sequenced in a study of shared clonotypes between healthy human individuals. TCRdb's table, derived via immunoSEQ multiplex PCR, lists solely in-frame clones and lacks some. Altogether 1.5 million to 1.9 million clones are present, roughly 98% being singletons, with the ten largest covering 0.4% to 0.45%. Input material: naive CD4+ T cells sorted from blood. Sample subset: CD45RA+ positively selected. The receptors were sampled from a man aged 25-40 years in good health.

On this clone: The same CDR3 arises from other DNA sequences in this sample as well. This chain joins TRBV6-6 and TRBJ1-1; a possible D gene is TRBD1 (5 bases). The CDR3 extends over 14 amino acids. V lost 2 bases and J 0 bases, leaving 7 bases between the germline ends. Germline CDR1 is MNHNY and CDR2 is SVGAGI (reference sequence). This chain's CDR3 is CASSYNRMNTEAFF. The DNA for the CDR3 is TGTGCCAGCAGTTACAACAGGATGAACACTGAAGCTTTCTTT.

As for this clone: This may stem from a read error, because a much larger clone lies one nucleotide away. At the DNA level, this CDR3 is encoded by other sequences in the same sample as well. The chain joins TRBV28 to TRBJ1-2; D may be TRBD1 (6 bases). The V gene's germline CDR1 is MDHEN and CDR2 SYDVKM. V gave up 5 bases and J gave up 2 bases, with 9 bases separating them. The CDR3 is made up of 13 amino acids. This chain's CDR3 is CASSPGTNYGYTF. CDR3 nucleotides: TGTGCCAGCAGTCCCGGGACAAACTATGGCTACACCTTC.

A remark on this clone: At the DNA level, this CDR3 is encoded by other sequences in the same sample as well. V is TRBV19 and J is TRBJ2-7; D gene uncertain. CDR3 length equals 13 residues. With 6 bases removed from V and 0 bases from J, the gap between germline ends came to 9 bases. Germline V gene data show CDR1 as LNHDA and CDR2 as SQIVND (reference sequence). This chain's CDR3 is CASRDLSSYEQYF. CDR3 coding DNA: TGTGCCAGTAGGGACCTCAGCTCCTACGAGCAGTACTTC.

The chain links TRBV6-4 to TRBJ1-5, with D uncertain. Germline V CDR1 and CDR2: MRHNA, SNTAGT. The CDR3 is 15 residues long. With 0 bases removed from V and 7 bases from J, the gap between germline ends came to 13 bases. In nucleotides, the CDR3 is TGTGCCAGCAGTGACTCGAAACCCCCAAACCAGCCCCAGCATTTT. Its translation: CASSDSKPPNQPQHF.